These T cell receptor beta chains were read from a single sample in a study of OX40 agonist ivuxolimab in advanced cancers. Sequencing was performed with immunoSEQ multiplex PCR; in TCRdb, only in-frame clones are kept and a portion is missing. The sample contains about 100,000 clones, about nine tenths of which appear only once. The sequences come from CD4+ or CD8+ T cells sorted from blood, collected in a trial of the OX40 agonist ivuxolimab. Receptors originate from an adult with an advanced solid tumor such as melanoma, head and neck, liver or kidney cancer. Each CDR3 is given with its conserved first and last residue. A D gene is named only where the DNA matches it firmly. Some rows mark clone size as missing; the rest say once, few, many or name a class of expanded clone.

D gene	V gene	J gene	clone size	CDR3 DNA	CDR3 protein
TRBD2	TRBV7-9	TRBJ2-1	once	TGTGCCAGCAGCTCCGGACTAGTCAGGATTAGCTCCTACAATGAGCAGTTCTTC	CASSSGLVRISSYNEQFF
TRBD2	TRBV5-1	TRBJ2-1	.	TGCGCCAGCAGCTTGGGGCGGGGGAGCTCCTACAATGAGCAGTTCTTC	CASSLGRGSSYNEQFF
TRBD1	TRBV9	TRBJ2-6	.	TGTGCCAGCAGCGTAGCACAGGGGACCTCCACACTCTCTGGGGCCAACGTCCTGACTTTC	CASSVAQGTSTLSGANVLTF
.	TRBV10-3	TRBJ2-1	.	TGTGCCATCAGTAGTCCGGGACACGGGGTAAATGAGCAGTTCTTC	CAISSPGHGVNEQFF
.	TRBV11-2	TRBJ2-1	.	TGTGCCAGCAGCTTAGGTGGATTCAGCTCCTACAATGAGCAGTTCTTC	CASSLGGFSSYNEQFF
.	TRBV2	TRBJ2-1	.	TGTGCCAGCAGCACATCATGGGTGCAGTTCTTC	CASSTSWVQFF
.	TRBV28	TRBJ2-7	.	TGTGCCAGCAGTGACATAGGCTTTGGCGAGCAGTACTTC	CASSDIGFGEQYF
.	TRBV18	TRBJ2-7	.	TGTGCCAGCTCAGGGCAGGGAAAGATCGACGAGCAGTACTTC	CASSGQGKIDEQYF
TRBD1	TRBV7-9	TRBJ1-5	.	TGTGCCAGCAGCCGTGACACAGGGGTAGGTAATCAGCCCCAGCATTTT	CASSRDTGVGNQPQHF
.	TRBV28	TRBJ2-7	.	TGTGCCAGCACCACCGCCCTGGGCGAGCAGTACTTC	CASTTALGEQYF
.	TRBV18	TRBJ2-1	.	TGTGCCAGCTCACCAGGACGTGAGCAGTTCTTC	CASSPGREQFF
TRBD1	TRBV2	TRBJ1-6	once	TGTGCCAGCAGTGTCGGGACAGCGAATTCACCCCTCCACTTT	CASSVGTANSPLHF
TRBD2	TRBV5-1	TRBJ2-5	.	TGCGCCAGCAGCTTTACTAGCGGCACCCAAGAGACCCAGTACTTC	CASSFTSGTQETQYF
.	TRBV7-2	TRBJ1-2	few	TGTGCCAGCAGACCCACAGGGTACTATGGCTACACCTTC	CASRPTGYYGYTF
TRBD2	TRBV14	TRBJ2-3	.	TGTGCCAGCAGCCAAGATTTACTAGCGGGAGTCGCAGATACGCAGTATTTT	CASSQDLLAGVADTQYF
TRBD1	TRBV9	TRBJ2-1	.	TGTGCCAGCAGCGGGACCGGGACAGTCTCCTACAATGAGCAGTTCTTC	CASSGTGTVSYNEQFF